Below, 27 T cell receptor beta chains from the same sample are listed, as sequenced in a study of human T cells and chemical hapten exposure. TCRdb independently ran MiXCR on the RACE reads; one entry per CDR3 protein. The top ten hold over 1.5% of the sample, which has tens of thousands of distinct CDR3 sequences, about a tenth seen once. Stated time point: patch test 2, 6 weeks after DPC sensitization. Specified treatment: therapeutic diphenylcyclopropenone sensitization with weekly scalp DPC. Sequenced here: whole blood, sampled in connection with sensitization to the hapten diphenylcyclopropenone (DPC). Receptor source: a woman between 45 and 60 years old with alopecia areata. Some clones in this sample may be carry-over from other donors' samples.

The chain employs TRBV28 and TRBJ2-1, with no clear D. Germline V lookup: CDR1 MDHEN, CDR2 SYDVKM. The CDR3 consists of 16 residues. With 8 bases removed from V and 4 bases from J, the gap between germline ends came to 21 bases. This CDR3 reads CASGSPAESRYNEQFF. CDR3 nucleotide sequence: TGTGCCAGCGGATCCCCCGCAGAATCAAGATACAATGAGCAGTTCTTC.

This clonotype was seen a handful of times. An end of the junction differs from the germline gene, which may be a read error. The chain is built from TRBV12-3 or TRBV12-4 and TRBJ1-2; no clear D. This CDR3 is built from 12 residues. CDR3 sequence (DNA): TGTGCCAGCAGTTTAAGTACCAGATTATCTAACTTC. Translated, it gives CASSLSTRLSNF.

V is TRBV3-1 and J is TRBJ2-3; the D is unclear. CDR3 length: 12 amino acids. Trimming took 5 bases from V and 1 from J, leaving 4 bases between them. CDR1 and CDR2 (germline): LGHDT, YNNKEL (reference sequence). As DNA, the CDR3 is TGTGCCAGCAGCACACGCACAGATACGCAGTATTTT. The encoded protein is CASSTRTDTQYF.

The sample holds a few counts of this clonotype. The chain employs TRBV9 and TRBJ2-3; possible D gene TRBD2, 6 bases. Germline values: CDR1 SGDLS, CDR2 YYNGEE. Trimming pared 5 bases from V and 1 base from J, leaving 8 bases between. The CDR3 is 13 residues long. The CDR3 DNA sequence: TGTGCCAGCAGACCTAGCGGCACAGATACGCAGTATTTT. Its translation: CASRPSGTDTQYF.

There are a few counts of this clonotype. This rearrangement joins TRBV6-5 to TRBJ1-4; a weak D match, TRBD1 (5 bases). Germline V lookup: CDR1 MNHEY, CDR2 SVGAGI. The V end lost 0 bases, the J end lost 5 bases, and 13 bases lay between the germline ends. CDR3 length: 16 residues. The CDR3 DNA sequence: TGTGCCAGCAGTTACTCGACGGGGCTGGGGAATGAAAAACTGTTTTTT. Translation: CASSYSTGLGNEKLFF.

The rearrangement joins TRBV10-2 to TRBJ2-2, with unresolved D. Germline V lookup: CDR1 WSHSY, CDR2 SAAADI. The ends were cut back, 6 bases at V and 7 bases at J, with 3 bases in the middle. This CDR3 is built from 10 residues. This CDR3 reads CASRLGELFF. CDR3 nucleotides: TGCGCCAGCAGACTCGGGGAGCTGTTTTTT.

The chain couples TRBV11-2 to TRBJ2-2; D unclear. The germline V gene has CDR1 SGHAT and CDR2 FQNNGV. The V end lost 1 base, the J end lost 9 bases, and 3 bases lay between the germline ends. CDR3 length: 11 amino acids. CDR3 nucleotides: TGTGCCAGCAGCTTAGTACGGGAGCTGTTTTTT. Protein: CASSLVRELFF.

J is TRBJ2-7 and V is TRBV29-1; 11 bases map to TRBD1. The CDR3 extends over 15 amino acids. CDR1 and CDR2 from the germline V gene are SQVTM and ANQGSEA. Trimming took 7 bases from V and 5 from J; bases not matched to a gene: 13. CDR3 sequence (DNA): TGCAGCGCCAGTGGGACAGGGGGAGGACGAGACGAGCAGTACTTC. Translating it yields CSASGTGGGRDEQYF.

This clonotype came up many times. This chain connects TRBV27 to TRBJ2-2; unclear D gene. Trimming shortened V by 0 bases and J by 0 bases, and 14 bases separated the two germline ends. Germline V gene lookup returns CDR1 MNHEY and CDR2 SMNVEV (reference sequence). The length of the CDR3 is 18 residues. The CDR3 nucleotides read TGTGCCAGCAGTTTATCGGTGACGATTTTCGCGAACACCGGGGAGCTGTTTTTT. Its protein product is CASSLSVTIFANTGELFF.

The V call is TRBV6-6, the J call TRBJ2-1; a possible D gene is TRBD2 (6 bases). V shed 0 bases and J shed 6 bases, with 18 bases lying between them. Germline CDR1 reads MNHNY; CDR2 reads SVGAGI (reference sequence). This CDR3 comprises 17 residues. The DNA of the CDR3 is TGTGCCAGCAGTTACTCCCGGGGTAGCGGAACCGTCAATGAGCAGTTCTTC. Translated, it gives CASSYSRGSGTVNEQFF.

The chain couples TRBV5-1 to TRBJ1-1, with D perhaps TRBD1 (5 bases). Trimming left V 4 bases short and J 4 bases short, with 11 bases between. Per the germline V gene, CDR1 is SGHRS and CDR2 is YFSETQ. The CDR3 is 13 residues long. The CDR3 bases are TGCGCCAGCAGCCAACAGGAGGTCACTGAAGCTTTCTTT. Its translation: CASSQQEVTEAFF. Using reference TRBV5-1 and TRBJ1-1 for the parts outside the CDR3, the full variable domain is KAGVTQTPRYLIKTRGQQVTLSCSPISGHRSVSWYQQTPGQGLQFLFEYFSETQRNKGNFPGRFSGRQFSNSRSEMNVSTLELGDSALYLCASSQQEVTEAFFGQGTRLTVV.

This clonotype was detected many times. The chain is built from TRBV18 and TRBJ1-2; no clear D gene. Germline values: CDR1 KGHSH, CDR2 LQKENI. V lost 2 bases to trimming and J lost 6 bases, with 4 bases between them. The CDR3 has 11 residues. The CDR3 nucleotides are TGTGCCAGCTCACCAGGTCATGGCTACACCTTC. It specifies CASSPGHGYTF.

In this sample, this clonotype turned up many times. The V call is TRBV6-2 or TRBV6-3, the J call TRBJ1-3; D possibly corresponds to TRBD1 (5 bases). Germline CDR1 reads MNHEY; CDR2 reads SVGEGT. This CDR3 spans 16 amino acids. The germline V and J ends were trimmed by 5 bases and 0 bases, with 14 bases remaining between them. DNA for the CDR3: TGTGCCAGCAGTCGACGAGGGACTAGCTCTGGAAACACCATATATTTT. Encoded protein: CASSRRGTSSGNTIYF.

This clonotype was found many times. DNA of the CDR3: TGCAGCGTCGCCGGGACCCCAGACTCCTACGAGCAGTACTTC. It encodes CSVAGTPDSYEQYF. The chain carries TRBV29-1 and TRBJ2-7, with D perhaps TRBD1 or TRBD2 (5 bases each). V lost 6 bases and J 0 bases, leaving 15 bases between the germline ends. Looked up from germline, CDR1 is SQVTM and CDR2 is ANQGSEA. The CDR3 totals 14 residues.

The chain combines TRBV18 with TRBJ2-3; D is uncertain. CDR1 KGHSH and CDR2 LQKENI come from the germline V gene. CDR3 length: 11 amino acids. Trimming took 6 bases from V and 2 from J, leaving 3 bases between them. The CDR3 DNA reads as TGTGCCAGCTCGACCACAGATACGCAGTATTTT. Encoded protein: CASSTTDTQYF. The complete variable domain, with remaining parts taken from reference TRBV18 and TRBJ2-3, reads NAGVMQNPRHLVRRRGQEARLRCSPMKGHSHVYWYRQLPEEGLKFMVYLQKENIIDESGMPKERFSAEFPKEGPSILRIQQVVRGDSAAYFCASSTTDTQYFGPGTRLTVL.

The V gene is TRBV2, the J gene TRBJ2-2, with 8 bases matching TRBD1. Germline V CDR1 and CDR2: SNHLY, FYNNEI. CDR3 size: 15 residues. Trimming took 4 bases from V and 3 from J; bases not matched to a gene: 4. The CDR3 loop reads CASSVQGGDTGELFF. In DNA form, the CDR3 reads TGTGCCAGCAGTGTACAGGGGGGCGACACCGGGGAGCTGTTTTTT.

This clonotype was detected ten times or more. The chain employs TRBV27 and TRBJ2-5; D call uncertain. CDR1 is MNHEY and CDR2 is SMNVEV in the germline V gene (reference sequence). The length of the CDR3 is 12 residues. Trimming took 5 bases from V and 5 from J, leaving 9 bases between them. The CDR3 loop is CASSLVGETQYF. The CDR3 DNA reads TGTGCCAGCAGTCTAGTTGGGGAGACCCAGTACTTC.

The rearrangement links TRBV7-9 to TRBJ2-7; D is unclear. CDR3 size: 12 residues. V gave up 6 bases and J gave up 5 bases, with 11 bases separating them. Germline V lookup: CDR1 SEHNR, CDR2 FQNEAQ (reference sequence). The DNA for the CDR3 is TGTGCCAGCAGTCGTAACAGTCACGAGCAGTACTTC. It translates to CASSRNSHEQYF.

This clonotype was detected ten times or more. This rearrangement joins TRBV6-1 to TRBJ2-1; 9 bases agree with TRBD2. The germline V gene has CDR1 MNHNS and CDR2 SASEGT. The CDR3 totals 14 residues. With 8 bases clipped from V and 1 base from J, the junction kept 3 bases outside the gene matches. In DNA form, the CDR3 reads TGTGCCAGCTCTCTAGCGGGGTCCTACAATGAGCAGTTCTTC. Amino acid sequence: CASSLAGSYNEQFF.

This clonotype was seen at least ten times. This chain joins TRBV12-3 or TRBV12-4 and TRBJ2-1; tentative D call: TRBD2 (7 bases). The CDR3 covers 15 residues. Trimming pared 8 bases from V and 7 bases from J, leaving 21 bases between. The CDR3 protein is CASRGGAPLENEQFF. The DNA for the CDR3 is TGTGCCAGCCGTGGGGGGGCCCCGCTAGAGAATGAGCAGTTCTTC.

V usage is TRBV11-2 and J usage is TRBJ2-2; a weak D match, TRBD1 (6 bases). The CDR3 has 17 amino acids. The germline V gene encodes CDR1 SGHAT and CDR2 FQNNGV. Trimming took off 6 bases at V and 3 bases at J, with 20 bases between the two ends. This CDR3 reads CASRKPGQRRDTGELFF. DNA of the CDR3: TGTGCCAGCAGAAAACCCGGACAGCGAAGGGACACCGGGGAGCTGTTTTTT.

The sample holds many counts of this clonotype. The V gene is TRBV6-4, the J gene TRBJ2-2; the match to TRBD1 covers 8 bases. From germline, CDR1 is MRHNA and CDR2 SNTAGT. The CDR3 has 15 amino acids. J gave up 6 bases and V 3 bases, and 6 bases lay outside the gene matches. The DNA of the CDR3 is TGTGCCAGCAGTGATGACAGGGGTTCATCCGGGGAGCTGTTTTTT. Translated: CASSDDRGSSGELFF.

The rearrangement joins TRBV6-5 to TRBJ1-2; 8 nucleotides line up with TRBD1. This CDR3 contains 14 residues. CDR1 and CDR2 from the germline V gene are MNHEY and SVGAGI. J lost 3 bases, V lost 6 bases, and 6 bases had no gene match. The DNA of the CDR3 is TGTGCCAGCAGAAGTAACAGGGGGGACTATGGCTACACCTTC. It encodes CASRSNRGDYGYTF.

In its sample, this clonotype was seen a few times. This rearrangement joins TRBV19 to TRBJ2-3; D ambiguous. V gave up 6 bases and J gave up 2 bases, with 15 bases separating them. Germline V gene lookup returns CDR1 LNHDA and CDR2 SQIVND (reference sequence). This CDR3 comprises 15 residues. The CDR3 here is CASRDYLESTDTQYF. The CDR3 DNA is TGTGCCAGTAGGGATTATTTGGAGTCCACAGATACGCAGTATTTT.

Many counts were recorded for this clonotype. The chain combines TRBV6-2 or TRBV6-3 with TRBJ1-1; a weak D match, TRBD1 (5 bases). The V gene lost 5 bases and the J gene lost 1 base, with 17 bases spanning the gap. The CDR3 is 16 residues long. The germline V gene has CDR1 MNHEY and CDR2 SVGEGT. In DNA form, the CDR3 reads TGTGCCAGCAGTGTACGGCCGGGACCGTCGAACACTGAAGCTTTCTTT. Translation: CASSVRPGPSNTEAFF.

This clonotype was counted between two and nine times. J is TRBJ2-7 and V is TRBV5-1, with 10 nucleotides matching TRBD1. Germline values: CDR1 SGHRS, CDR2 YFSETQ. CDR3 length: 15 amino acids. J lost 4 bases, V lost 3 bases, and 7 bases had no gene match. The CDR3 sequence: CASSSRGQGWYEQYF. CDR3 sequence (DNA): TGCGCCAGCAGCTCCAGGGGACAGGGGTGGTACGAGCAGTACTTC.

This clonotype was found a few times. V and J are TRBV29-1 and TRBJ2-5, with 8 bases lining up with TRBD1. V lost 5 bases and J lost 5; bases outside the gene matches: 10. Germline CDR1 SQVTM, CDR2 ANQGSEA. The CDR3 runs 14 residues. This chain's CDR3 is CSVTVPGGAETQYF. CDR3 bases: TGCAGCGTTACTGTTCCAGGGGGCGCGGAGACCCAGTACTTC. The variable domain in full, completed from reference TRBV29-1 and TRBJ2-5, reads SAVISQKPSRDICQRGTSLTIQCQVDSQVTMMFWYRQQPGQSLTLIATANQGSEATYESGFVIDKFPISRPNLTFSTLTVSNMSPEDSSIYLCSVTVPGGAETQYFGPGTRLLVL.